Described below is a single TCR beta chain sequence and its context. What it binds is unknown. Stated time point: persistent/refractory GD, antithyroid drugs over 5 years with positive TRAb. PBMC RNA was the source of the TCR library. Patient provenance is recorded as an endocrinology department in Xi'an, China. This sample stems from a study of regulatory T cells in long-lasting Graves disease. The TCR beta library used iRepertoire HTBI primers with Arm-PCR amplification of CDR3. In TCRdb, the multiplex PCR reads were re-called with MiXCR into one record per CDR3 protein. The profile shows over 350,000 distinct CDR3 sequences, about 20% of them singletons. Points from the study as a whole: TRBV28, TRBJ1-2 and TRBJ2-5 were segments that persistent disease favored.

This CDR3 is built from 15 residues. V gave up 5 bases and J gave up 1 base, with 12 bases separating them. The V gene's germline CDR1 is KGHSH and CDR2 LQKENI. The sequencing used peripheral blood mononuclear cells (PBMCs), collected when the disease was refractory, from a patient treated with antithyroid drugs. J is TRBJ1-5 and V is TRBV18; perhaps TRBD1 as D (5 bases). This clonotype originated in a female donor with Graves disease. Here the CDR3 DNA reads TGTGCCAGCTCAAGTGGGCAGGGAAGCAATCAGCCCCAGCATTTT. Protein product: CASSSGQGSNQPQHF.